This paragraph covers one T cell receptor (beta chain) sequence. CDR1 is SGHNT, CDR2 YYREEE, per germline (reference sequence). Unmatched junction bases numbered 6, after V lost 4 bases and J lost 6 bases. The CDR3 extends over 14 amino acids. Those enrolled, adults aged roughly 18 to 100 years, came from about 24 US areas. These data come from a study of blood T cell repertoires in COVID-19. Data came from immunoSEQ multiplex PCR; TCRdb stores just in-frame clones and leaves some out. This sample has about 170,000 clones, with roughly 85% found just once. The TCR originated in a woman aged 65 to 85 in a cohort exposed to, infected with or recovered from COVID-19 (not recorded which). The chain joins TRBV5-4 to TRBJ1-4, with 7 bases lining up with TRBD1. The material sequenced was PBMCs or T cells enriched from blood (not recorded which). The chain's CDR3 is CASSPGGHHEKLFF. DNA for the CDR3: TGTGCCAGCAGCCCAGGGGGGCACCATGAAAAACTGTTTTTT. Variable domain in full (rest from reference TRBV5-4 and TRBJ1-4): ETGVTQSPTHLIKTRGQQVTLRCSSQSGHNTVSWYQQALGQGPQFIFQYYREEENGRGNFPPRFSGLQFPNYSSELNVNALELDDSALYLCASSPGGHHEKLFFGSGTQLSVL.